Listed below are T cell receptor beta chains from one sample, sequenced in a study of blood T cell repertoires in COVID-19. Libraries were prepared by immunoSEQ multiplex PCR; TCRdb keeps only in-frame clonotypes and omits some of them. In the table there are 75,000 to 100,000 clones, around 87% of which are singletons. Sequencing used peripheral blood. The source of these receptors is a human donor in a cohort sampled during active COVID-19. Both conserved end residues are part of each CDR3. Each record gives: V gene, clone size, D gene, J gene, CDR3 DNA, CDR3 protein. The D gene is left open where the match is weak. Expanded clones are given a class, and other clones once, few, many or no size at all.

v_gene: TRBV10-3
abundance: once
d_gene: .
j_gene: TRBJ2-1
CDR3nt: TGTGCCATCAGTCAAGCTAGCGCGAACTACAATGAGCAGTTCTTC
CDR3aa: CAISQASANYNEQFF

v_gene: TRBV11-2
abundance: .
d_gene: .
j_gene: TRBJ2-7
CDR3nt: TGTGCCAGCAGCCTAGACTCCTACTCCTACGAGCAGTACTTC
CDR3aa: CASSLDSYSYEQYF

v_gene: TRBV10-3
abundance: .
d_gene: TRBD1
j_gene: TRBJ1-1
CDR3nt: TGTGCCATCAGGGACGGACAGGGAGGGACTGAAGCTTTCTTT
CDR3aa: CAIRDGQGGTEAFF

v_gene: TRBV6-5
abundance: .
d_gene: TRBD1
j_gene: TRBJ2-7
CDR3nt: TGTGCCAGCACACAGGGGGCCTTTTCCGACGAGCAGTACTTC
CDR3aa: CASTQGAFSDEQYF

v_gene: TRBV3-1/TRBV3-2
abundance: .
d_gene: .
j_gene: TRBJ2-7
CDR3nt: TGTGCCAGCAGCCAAGGTCTCTACGAGCAGTACTTC
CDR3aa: CASSQGLYEQYF

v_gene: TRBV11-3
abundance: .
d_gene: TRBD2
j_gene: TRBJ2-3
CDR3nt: TGTGCCAGCAGCTTAGGGAAGCGGGAGCAGAGCACAGATACGCAGTATTTT
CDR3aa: CASSLGKREQSTDTQYF

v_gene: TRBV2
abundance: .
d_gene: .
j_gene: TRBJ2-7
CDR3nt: TGTGCCAGCAGTGAGGGCAGTGGTTCCTACGAGCAGTACTTC
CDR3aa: CASSEGSGSYEQYF

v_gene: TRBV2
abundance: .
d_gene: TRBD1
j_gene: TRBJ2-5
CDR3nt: TGTGCCAGCAGCAGAGGGCGGGGACAGGGGACGAACCAGTACTTC
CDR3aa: CASSRGRGQGTNQYF

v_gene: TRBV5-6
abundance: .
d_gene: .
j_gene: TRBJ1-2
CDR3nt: TGTGCCAGCAGCTTGTACACAGCCAGTGGCTACACCTTC
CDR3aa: CASSLYTASGYTF

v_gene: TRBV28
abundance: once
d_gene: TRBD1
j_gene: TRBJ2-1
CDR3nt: TGTGCCAGCAGTTTAACCCCCGGGACAGGAGCCTACAATGAGCAGTTCTTC
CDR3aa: CASSLTPGTGAYNEQFF

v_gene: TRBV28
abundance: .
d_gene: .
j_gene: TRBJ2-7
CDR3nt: TGTGCCAGCAGGTGGCAGGGGACCTACGAGCAGTACTTC
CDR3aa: CASRWQGTYEQYF

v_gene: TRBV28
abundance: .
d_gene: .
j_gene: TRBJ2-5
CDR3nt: TGTGCCAGCAGTTGGCAGGATAAGCAGCGGGAGACCCAGTACTTC
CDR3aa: CASSWQDKQRETQYF

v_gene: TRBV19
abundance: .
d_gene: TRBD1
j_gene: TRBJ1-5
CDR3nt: TGTGCCAGTAGTATTGGCTCGAGGGACAGGGGAATTAGTCAGCCCCAGCATTTT
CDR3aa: CASSIGSRDRGISQPQHF

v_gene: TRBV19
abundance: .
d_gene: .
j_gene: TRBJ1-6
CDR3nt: TGTGCCAGTAGTGCCTCAGTGAATTCACCCCTCCACTTT
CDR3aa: CASSASVNSPLHF

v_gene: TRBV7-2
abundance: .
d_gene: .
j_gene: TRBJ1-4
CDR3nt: TGTGCCAGCAGCCCAAAGACGGCGGGTGAAAAACTGTTTTTT
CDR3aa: CASSPKTAGEKLFF

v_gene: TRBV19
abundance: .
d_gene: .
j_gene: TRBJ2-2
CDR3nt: TGTGCCAGTAGTATTGGAGCTGGCGGGGAGCTGTTTTTT
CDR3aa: CASSIGAGGELFF

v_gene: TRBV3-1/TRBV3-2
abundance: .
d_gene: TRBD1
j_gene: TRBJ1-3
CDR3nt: TGTGCCAGCAGCCGGACAGGGGGTCGCTCTGGAAACACCATATATTTT
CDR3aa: CASSRTGGRSGNTIYF

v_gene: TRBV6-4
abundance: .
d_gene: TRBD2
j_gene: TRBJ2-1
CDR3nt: TGTGCCAGCAGTGACTCGGGACTAGCGGGAGTGTACAATGAGCAGTTCTTC
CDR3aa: CASSDSGLAGVYNEQFF

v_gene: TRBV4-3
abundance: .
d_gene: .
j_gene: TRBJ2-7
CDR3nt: TGCGCCAGCAGTCAGGCCCAGGGCTACGAGCAGTACTTC
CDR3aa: CASSQAQGYEQYF

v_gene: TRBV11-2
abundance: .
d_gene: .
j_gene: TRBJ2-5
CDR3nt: TGTGCCAGCAGCTTCGGGGTTCGGGAGACCCAGTACTTC
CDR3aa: CASSFGVRETQYF

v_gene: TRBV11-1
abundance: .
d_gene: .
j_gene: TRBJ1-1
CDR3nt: TGTGCCAGCAGCTTATCAGGATTGAACACTGAAGCTTTCTTT
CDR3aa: CASSLSGLNTEAFF

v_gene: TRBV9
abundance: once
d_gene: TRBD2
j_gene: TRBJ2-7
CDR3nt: TGTGCCAGCAGCAGACTAGCGGGAGGGCTCGAGCAGTACTTC
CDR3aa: CASSRLAGGLEQYF

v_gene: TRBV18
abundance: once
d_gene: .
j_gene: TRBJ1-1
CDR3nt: TGTGCCAGCTCACCAAACAGGGTCGGCACTGAAGCTTTCTTT
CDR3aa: CASSPNRVGTEAFF

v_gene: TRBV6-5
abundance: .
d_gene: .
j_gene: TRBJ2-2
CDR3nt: TGTGCCACCAGTTTCGGGTACGGGGAGCTGTTTTTT
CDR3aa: CATSFGYGELFF

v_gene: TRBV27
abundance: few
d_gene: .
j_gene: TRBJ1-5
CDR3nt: TGTGCCAGCAGTTACTCACCCCAGCCCCAGCATTTT
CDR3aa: CASSYSPQPQHF

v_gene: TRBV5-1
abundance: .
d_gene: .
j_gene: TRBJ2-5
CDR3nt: TGCGCCAGCAGCTCCCCGGCCTCAGGGGAGACCCAGTACTTC
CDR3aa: CASSSPASGETQYF

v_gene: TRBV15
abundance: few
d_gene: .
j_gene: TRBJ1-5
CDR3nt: TGTGCCACCAGCAGAGATGCCGGTTACAATCAGCCCCAGCATTTT
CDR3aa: CATSRDAGYNQPQHF

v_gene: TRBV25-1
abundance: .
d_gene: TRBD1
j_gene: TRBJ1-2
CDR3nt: TGTGCCAGCAGTTTAGGACAGGGGAGATATGGCTACACCTTC
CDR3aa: CASSLGQGRYGYTF

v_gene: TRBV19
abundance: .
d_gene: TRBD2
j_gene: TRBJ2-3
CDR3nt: TGTGCCAGTAGTCCGACTAGCGGGAGTACAGATACGCAGTATTTT
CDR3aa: CASSPTSGSTDTQYF

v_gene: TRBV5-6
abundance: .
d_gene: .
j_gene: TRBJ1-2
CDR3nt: TGTGCCAGCAGCTTGGCCGCGTCCTTTTCGGTCTATGGCTACACCTTC
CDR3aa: CASSLAASFSVYGYTF

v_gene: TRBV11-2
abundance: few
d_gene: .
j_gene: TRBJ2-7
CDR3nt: TGTGCCAGCAGCTTAGATAGCGGACTACCCTACGAGCAGTACTTC
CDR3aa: CASSLDSGLPYEQYF

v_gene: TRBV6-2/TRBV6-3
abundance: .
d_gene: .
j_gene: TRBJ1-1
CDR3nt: TGTGCCAGCAGTTACATACCGCGAAGCCCTGAAGCTTTCTTT
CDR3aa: CASSYIPRSPEAFF

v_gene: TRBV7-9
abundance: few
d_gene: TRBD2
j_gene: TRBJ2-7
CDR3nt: TGTGCCAGCAGGGGAGCGGGAGGGGCCGTAGGGGAGCAGTACTTC
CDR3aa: CASRGAGGAVGEQYF

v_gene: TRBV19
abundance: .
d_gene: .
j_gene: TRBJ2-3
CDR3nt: TGTGCCAGTAGCTCGATACCGGGACAAGGCACAGATACGCAGTATTTT
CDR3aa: CASSSIPGQGTDTQYF

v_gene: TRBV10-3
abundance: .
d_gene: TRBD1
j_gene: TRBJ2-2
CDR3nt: TGTGCCATCAGCGGGCAGGGGGCTGGCACCGGGGAGCTGTTTTTT
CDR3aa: CAISGQGAGTGELFF

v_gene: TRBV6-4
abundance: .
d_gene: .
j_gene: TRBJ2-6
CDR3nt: TGTGCCAGCAGCGTAGACTCTGGGGCCAACGTCCTGACTTTC
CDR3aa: CASSVDSGANVLTF

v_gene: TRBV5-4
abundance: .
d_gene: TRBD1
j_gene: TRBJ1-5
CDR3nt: TGTGCCAGCAGCTTGGGGGGACAGTCAAATCAGCCCCAGCATTTT
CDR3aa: CASSLGGQSNQPQHF

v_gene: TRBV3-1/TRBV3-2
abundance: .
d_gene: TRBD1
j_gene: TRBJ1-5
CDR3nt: TGTGCCAGCAGCCCGCGGACAGGGGGCGCGGGGCAGCCCCAGCATTTT
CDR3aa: CASSPRTGGAGQPQHF

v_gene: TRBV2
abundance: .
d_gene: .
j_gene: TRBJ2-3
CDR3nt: TGTGCCAGCAGCTTGGGACTCCCATACGGGACAGATACGCAGTATTTT
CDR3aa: CASSLGLPYGTDTQYF

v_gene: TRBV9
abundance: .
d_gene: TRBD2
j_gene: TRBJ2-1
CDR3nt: TGTGCCAGCAGCGTGGAACTAGCGGATTACAATGAGCAGTTCTTC
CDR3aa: CASSVELADYNEQFF

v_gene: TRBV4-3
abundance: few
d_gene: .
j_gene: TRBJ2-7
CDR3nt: TGCGCCAGCAGCCGCGACGACTCTGTCGCCTACGAGCAGTACTTC
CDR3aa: CASSRDDSVAYEQYF

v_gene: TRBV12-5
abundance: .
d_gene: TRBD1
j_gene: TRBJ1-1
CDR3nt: TGTGCTAGTGGCCCGATCGACAGGGGTTACACTGAAGCTTTCTTT
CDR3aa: CASGPIDRGYTEAFF

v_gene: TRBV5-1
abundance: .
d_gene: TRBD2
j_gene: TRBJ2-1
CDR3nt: TGCGCCAGCAGCTTGGGCAGGCGCTATAGCGGGAGGCTGGGCAATGAGCAGTTCTTC
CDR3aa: CASSLGRRYSGRLGNEQFF

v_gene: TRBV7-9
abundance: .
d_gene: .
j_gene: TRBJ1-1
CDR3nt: TGTGCCAGCAGCTTACAGGGCGACGTGAACACTGAAGCTTTCTTT
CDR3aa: CASSLQGDVNTEAFF

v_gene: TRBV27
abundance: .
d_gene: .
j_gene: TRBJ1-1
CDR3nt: TGTGCCAGCAGTTTACGGCAGGGGCTGTGGGCTTTCTTT
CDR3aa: CASSLRQGLWAFF

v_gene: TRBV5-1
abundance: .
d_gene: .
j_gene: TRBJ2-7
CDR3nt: TGCGCCAGCTCGACAGGTCGGCACGAGCAGTACTTC
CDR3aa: CASSTGRHEQYF

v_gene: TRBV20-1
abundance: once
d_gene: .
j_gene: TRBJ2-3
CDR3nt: TGCAGTGCCGATCCAGATCGCCAGTATTTT
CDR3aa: CSADPDRQYF

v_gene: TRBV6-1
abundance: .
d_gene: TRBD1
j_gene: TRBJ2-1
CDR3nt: TGTGCCAGCAGTGAGGGGGACAGCTCCTACAATGAGCAGTTCTTC
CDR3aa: CASSEGDSSYNEQFF

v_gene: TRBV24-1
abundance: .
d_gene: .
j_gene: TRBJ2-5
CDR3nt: TGTGCCACCAGTGACCCCGACTTCGACGAGACCCAGTACTTC
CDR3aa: CATSDPDFDETQYF

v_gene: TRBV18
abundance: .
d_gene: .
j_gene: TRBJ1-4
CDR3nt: TGTGCCAGCTCACAGCCCGGGTTGGGTGAAAAACTGTTTTTT
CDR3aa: CASSQPGLGEKLFF

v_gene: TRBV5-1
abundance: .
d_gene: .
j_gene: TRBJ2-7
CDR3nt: TGCGCCAGCAGCTTGGAGGCGGGACAGTACTACGAGCAGTACTTC
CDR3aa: CASSLEAGQYYEQYF

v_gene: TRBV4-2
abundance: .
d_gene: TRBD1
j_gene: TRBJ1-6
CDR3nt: TGTGCCAGCAGCCGAGACCGGGACAGCTCCTATAATTCACCCCTCCACTTT
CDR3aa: CASSRDRDSSYNSPLHF

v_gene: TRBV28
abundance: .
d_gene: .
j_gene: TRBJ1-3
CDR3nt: TGTGCCAGCACCCAAGGCGGATCTGGAAACACCATATATTTT
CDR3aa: CASTQGGSGNTIYF

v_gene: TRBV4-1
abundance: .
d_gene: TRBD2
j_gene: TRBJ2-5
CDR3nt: TGCGCCAGCAGAGGGACTAGCGGGAGTTTACGAGAGACCCAGTACTTC
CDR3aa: CASRGTSGSLRETQYF

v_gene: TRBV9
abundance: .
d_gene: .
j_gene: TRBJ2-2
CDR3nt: TGTGCCAGCAGCGTGGAGATAACCGGGGAGCTGTTTTTT
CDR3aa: CASSVEITGELFF

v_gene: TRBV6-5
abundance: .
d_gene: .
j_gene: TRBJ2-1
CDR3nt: TGTGCCAGCAGTTTCACACCCGTCACCTACAATGAGCAGTTCTTC
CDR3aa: CASSFTPVTYNEQFF

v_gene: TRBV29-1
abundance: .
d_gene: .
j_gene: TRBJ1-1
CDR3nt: TGCAGCGTTTCGGCGACAGTGAACACTGAAGCTTTCTTT
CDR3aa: CSVSATVNTEAFF

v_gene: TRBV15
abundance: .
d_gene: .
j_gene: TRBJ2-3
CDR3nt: TGTGCCACCAGCGAGATCTCTAGGCCCACAGATACGCAGTATTTT
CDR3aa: CATSEISRPTDTQYF

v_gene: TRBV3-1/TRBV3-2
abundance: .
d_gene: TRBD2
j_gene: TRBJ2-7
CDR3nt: TGTGCCAGCAGCCAGGGGGGGGGAGACTACGAGCAGTACTTC
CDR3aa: CASSQGGGDYEQYF